Below, 27 T cell receptor beta chains from the same sample are listed, as sequenced in a study of blood T cell repertoires in COVID-19. Libraries were prepared by immunoSEQ multiplex PCR; TCRdb keeps only in-frame clonotypes and omits some of them. Here the sample spans roughly 97,000 clones, about 91% being singletons. The sequenced material came from peripheral blood. These receptors were taken from a human donor in a cohort sampled during active COVID-19.

The rearrangement joins TRBV7-9 to TRBJ2-5; possible D gene TRBD2, 6 bases. This CDR3 has 14 residues. Germline V gives CDR1 SEHNR, CDR2 FQNEAQ (reference sequence). V lost 1 base, J lost 9 bases, and 15 bases lay in between. The CDR3 DNA sequence: TGTGCCAGCAGCTTAGGGCGGGACCCGGGGGCCCAGTACTTC. This sequence encodes CASSLGRDPGAQYF. The variable domain in full, completed from reference TRBV7-9 and TRBJ2-5, reads DTGVSQNPRHKITKRGQNVTFRCDPISEHNRLYWYRQTLGQGPEFLTYFQNEAQLEKSRLLSDRFSAERPKGSFSTLEIQRTEQGDSAMYLCASSLGRDPGAQYFGPGTRLLVL.

A remark on this clone: This CDR3 is also generated by other DNA sequences in the sample. The V gene is TRBV7-9, the J gene TRBJ2-1; 8 bases align to TRBD1. V gave up 4 bases and J gave up 8 bases; unmatched junction bases: 1. CDR3 length equals 12 residues. Per germline, CDR1 SEHNR and CDR2 FQNEAQ (reference sequence). CDR3 protein: CASSSTGDEQFF. The CDR3 DNA follows: TGTGCCAGCAGCTCGACAGGGGATGAGCAGTTCTTC.

The gene calls are TRBV7-8 and TRBJ1-5; TRBD1 is a possible D gene (5 bases). This CDR3 region has 14 residues. Trimming cost V 0 bases and J 5 bases, with 8 bases left between them. Germline V gives CDR1 SGHVS, CDR2 FQNEAQ. The CDR3 bases are TGTGCCAGCAGCTTAGCGATAGGGGATCAGCCCCAGCATTTT. It translates to CASSLAIGDQPQHF.

The chain combines TRBV7-6 with TRBJ1-6; a possible D gene is TRBD1 (6 bases). The CDR3 is 15 residues long. Germline CDR1 and CDR2: SGHVS and FNYEAQ. The V end lost 1 base, the J end lost 7 bases, and 11 bases lay between the germline ends. The CDR3 DNA reads TGTGCCAGCAGCTTAGGAACACAGGGAAATTCACCCCTCCACTTT. Amino acid sequence: CASSLGTQGNSPLHF.

The gene calls are TRBV20-1 and TRBJ2-1; the match to TRBD1 covers 8 bases. V was clipped by 3 bases and J by 8 bases; unmatched bases: 21. Germline lookup yields CDR1 DFQATT and CDR2 SNEGSKA (reference sequence). There are 18 residues in the CDR3. The CDR3 DNA sequence: TGCAGTGCTAGTCACCCCGGACAGGGTGAAGCGGGTGATCATGAGCAGTTCTTC. Protein product: CSASHPGQGEAGDHEQFF.

V is TRBV7-9 and J is TRBJ2-3, with unresolved D. This CDR3 has 13 residues. V lost 4 bases and J lost 2, with 7 bases in between. Germline V gives CDR1 SEHNR, CDR2 FQNEAQ (reference sequence). The CDR3 DNA reads TGTGCCAGCAGCTCGAGCTTCACAGATACGCAGTATTTT. It codes for CASSSSFTDTQYF.

V and J are TRBV9 and TRBJ2-1, with TRBD2 matching 11 bases. Germline-derived CDR1 and CDR2 are SGDLS and YYNGEE. Trimming took 5 bases from V and 4 from J; bases not matched to a gene: 2. CDR3 length: 14 amino acids. The CDR3 DNA sequence: TGTGCCAGCAGGCCTAGCGGGGGGTACAATGAGCAGTTCTTC. It translates to CASRPSGGYNEQFF. Together with reference TRBV9 and TRBJ2-1, the CDR3 gives the full variable domain: DSGVTQTPKHLITATGQRVTLRCSPRSGDLSVYWYQQSLDQGLQFLIQYYNGEERAKGNILERFSAQQFPDLHSELNLSSLELGDSALYFCASRPSGGYNEQFFGPGTRLTVL.

This sequence joins TRBV7-2 and TRBJ2-1; D not certain. Germline CDR1 SGHTA, CDR2 FQGNSA. V was trimmed by 0 bases and J by 7 bases, leaving 7 bases between them. The CDR3 covers 13 residues. In DNA, the CDR3 is TGTGCCAGCAGCTTAGCTCACGGGAATGAGCAGTTCTTC. This gives the protein CASSLAHGNEQFF. Based on the CDR3 plus reference TRBV7-2 and TRBJ2-1, the full variable domain is GAGVSQSPSNKVTEKGKDVELRCDPISGHTALYWYRQSLGQGLEFLIYFQGNSAPDKSGLPSDRFSAERTGGSVSTLTIQRTQQEDSAVYLCASSLAHGNEQFFGPGTRLTVL.

This rearrangement joins TRBV27 to TRBJ2-6, with D possibly TRBD1 on 5 matching bases. Deletions cut 3 bases from V and 1 base from J, with 22 bases between. Germline values: CDR1 MNHEY, CDR2 SMNVEV (reference sequence). The CDR3 is 20 residues long. For the CDR3, the DNA is TGTGCCAGCAGTTTTTATCATGGGGCCCTCTCTGGGTCTGGGGCCAACGTCCTGACTTTC. Amino acids: CASSFYHGALSGSGANVLTF. Combining the CDR3 with reference TRBV27 and TRBJ2-6 gives the whole variable domain EAQVTQNPRYLITVTGKKLTVTCSQNMNHEYMSWYRQDPGLGLRQIYYSMNVEVTDKGDVPEGYKVSRKEKRNFPLILESPSPNQTSLYFCASSFYHGALSGSGANVLTFGAGSRLTVL.

The chain uses TRBV30 and TRBJ2-7; TRBD1 matches 9 bases. The junction had 7 bases not matched to a gene; V was cut back by 3 bases and J by 4 bases. The CDR3 spans 14 residues. Germline CDR1 and CDR2: GTSNPN and SVGIG (reference sequence). The CDR3 region has the DNA TGTGCCTGGAGCGAGACGGGGACAGGGTACGAGCAGTACTTC. Protein product: CAWSETGTGYEQYF.

CDR3 coding DNA: TGTGCCAGCTCACCGCTGAACCGGGACGGGGGTTACAATGAGCAGTTCTTC. As protein: CASSPLNRDGGYNEQFF. The chain recombines TRBV18 with TRBJ2-1; TRBD2 is a possible D gene (6 bases). CDR3 length equals 17 residues. Germline values: CDR1 KGHSH, CDR2 LQKENI. The V and J ends lost 3 bases and 4 bases respectively, with 19 bases between them.

This chain joins TRBV6-6 and TRBJ2-1; D gene ambiguous. Deletions cut 7 bases from V and 5 bases from J, with 9 bases between. CDR1 MNHNY and CDR2 SVGAGI come from the germline V gene (reference sequence). The CDR3 covers 12 residues. This CDR3 is CASTRVNNEQFF. CDR3 DNA: TGTGCCAGCACCCGGGTTAACAATGAGCAGTTCTTC.

The chain uses TRBV9 and TRBJ2-3; TRBD1 matches at 8 bases. The V segment lost 1 base and the J segment 2 bases; nucleotides outside the gene matches: 6. The CDR3 is made up of 16 amino acids. CDR1 and CDR2 from the germline V gene are SGDLS and YYNGEE. The CDR3 sequence: CASSVRQGTITDTQYF. The CDR3 DNA follows: TGTGCCAGCAGCGTACGACAGGGGACAATCACAGATACGCAGTATTTT.

In its sample, this clone was seen a few times. V is TRBV3-1 (or the pseudogene TRBV3-2) and J is TRBJ1-1; D may be TRBD1 (5 bases). The CDR3 is 15 amino acids. V lost 5 bases and J lost 1, with 14 bases in between. The germline V gene has CDR1 LGHDT and CDR2 YNNKEL (reference sequence). In DNA form, the CDR3 reads TGTGCCAGCAGCTTATATATAGGACAGAACACTGAAGCTTTCTTT. This encodes CASSLYIGQNTEAFF.

The gene calls are TRBV5-6 and TRBJ2-3, with 14 bases that match TRBD2. After removal of 4 bases from V and 3 bases from J, the junction contained 4 bases not matched to a gene. CDR1 is SGHDT, CDR2 YYEEEE, per germline. This CDR3 has 16 amino acids. The CDR3 sequence: CASSARLAGGTDTQYF. As DNA, the CDR3 is TGTGCCAGCAGCGCAAGACTAGCGGGGGGGACAGATACGCAGTATTTT.

V is TRBV9 and J is TRBJ2-5; TRBD2 agrees at 8 bases. This CDR3 spans 16 amino acids. The J segment lost 5 bases and the V segment lost 0 bases, leaving 9 bases of the junction unmatched. The germline gives CDR1 SGDLS, CDR2 YYNGEE. The CDR3 here is CASSVGAASGPETQYF. In DNA form, the CDR3 reads TGTGCCAGCAGCGTAGGAGCAGCTAGCGGGCCTGAGACCCAGTACTTC. The entire variable domain, with the rest obtained from reference TRBV9 and TRBJ2-5, is as follows: DSGVTQTPKHLITATGQRVTLRCSPRSGDLSVYWYQQSLDQGLQFLIQYYNGEERAKGNILERFSAQQFPDLHSELNLSSLELGDSALYFCASSVGAASGPETQYFGPGTRLLVL.

This rearrangement joins TRBV7-2 to TRBJ1-3; TRBD1 matches 7 bases. The CDR3 is 15 residues long. In germline, CDR1 is SGHTA, CDR2 FQGNSA. The ends lost 5 bases at V and 3 bases at J; junction bases unmatched: 7. The CDR3 protein is CASSQGVMGGNTIYF. The CDR3 coding sequence is TGTGCCAGCAGCCAGGGGGTAATGGGTGGAAACACCATATATTTT.

The chain uses TRBV13 and TRBJ1-1; 7 bases are a match to TRBD1. CDR3 length: 15 residues. Germline V gene sequence: CDR1 PRHDT, CDR2 FYEKMQ (reference sequence). V lost 6 bases, J lost 0 bases, and 7 bases stayed unmatched. The CDR3 protein is CASRPTGNVNTEAFF. CDR3 coding DNA: TGTGCCAGCAGACCGACAGGGAATGTGAACACTGAAGCTTTCTTT.

This clone showed up just once. V and J are TRBV7-3 and TRBJ2-5; TRBD2 aligns across 11 bases. The germline CDR1 and CDR2 sequences are SGHTA and FQGTGA. After removal of 0 bases from V and 4 bases from J, the junction contained 1 base not matched to a gene. This CDR3 has 15 residues. The CDR3 loop reads CASSLTGLAGETQYF. The CDR3 DNA follows: TGTGCCAGCAGCTTAACAGGACTAGCGGGAGAGACCCAGTACTTC.

The gene calls are TRBV11-1 and TRBJ1-1; TRBD1 aligns across 7 bases. The junction had 5 bases not matched to a gene; V was cut back by 2 bases and J by 5 bases. The germline V gene encodes CDR1 SGHAT and CDR2 FQDESV (reference sequence). The CDR3 totals 14 residues. The CDR3 DNA sequence: TGTGCCAGCAGCTTACAAGGCAGGGGGACTGAAGCTTTCTTT. It encodes CASSLQGRGTEAFF.

The J gene is TRBJ2-7, the V gene TRBV5-6, with 12 nucleotides matching TRBD2. V shed 1 base, J shed 3 bases, and the junction held 8 bases outside the gene matches. The germline CDR1 and CDR2 sequences are SGHDT and YYEEEE. CDR3 length: 17 residues. CDR3 sequence: CASSLPLTSGGYYEQYF. The DNA of the CDR3 is TGTGCCAGCAGCTTGCCCTTGACTAGCGGGGGCTACTACGAGCAGTACTTC. The full variable domain, with the rest looked up from reference TRBV5-6 and TRBJ2-7, is DAGVTQSPTHLIKTRGQQVTLRCSPKSGHDTVSWYQQALGQGPQFIFQYYEEEERQRGNFPDRFSGHQFPNYSSELNVNALLLGDSALYLCASSLPLTSGGYYEQYFGPGTRLTVT.

The chain employs TRBV27 and TRBJ2-7, with 7 bases matching TRBD1. CDR1 MNHEY and CDR2 SMNVEV come from the germline V gene (reference sequence). The V gene end was trimmed by 6 bases and the J gene end by 2 bases; junction bases not matched to a gene: 10. CDR3 length equals 15 residues. In DNA form, the CDR3 reads TGTGCCAGCAGCAGACTACAGGGGTCGACCTACGAGCAGTACTTC. Its protein product is CASSRLQGSTYEQYF.

The chain carries TRBV27 and TRBJ1-5; TRBD1 matches at 9 bases. Germline-derived CDR1 and CDR2 are MNHEY and SMNVEV (reference sequence). There are 14 residues in the CDR3. V lost 5 bases to trimming and J lost 7 bases; unmatched junction nucleotides: 6. Written as DNA, the CDR3 is TGTGCCAGCAGTCTAGGGACAGGGAAGCAGCCCCAGCATTTT. Amino acids: CASSLGTGKQPQHF.

The chain uses TRBV10-3 and TRBJ2-3, with 7 bases that match TRBD2. From germline, CDR1 is ENHRY and CDR2 SYGVKD. Trimming cost V 5 bases and J 4 bases; bases outside gene matches: 15. The CDR3 is 17 amino acids. CDR3 bases: TGTGCCATCAGTCCCCGTATCGGCGGGAGTAGGGCAGATACGCAGTATTTT. Amino acids: CAISPRIGGSRADTQYF.

The J gene is TRBJ2-1, the V gene TRBV11-3, with 11 nucleotides matching TRBD2. CDR3 length equals 15 residues. Germline CDR1 reads SGHNT; CDR2 reads YENEEA. Germline trimming cut 5 bases from V and 12 bases from J; bases unmatched to any gene: 12. CDR3 in amino acids: CASSQNSGRAEGQFF. CDR3 in DNA: TGTGCCAGCAGCCAAAATAGCGGGAGGGCGGAGGGGCAGTTCTTC.

The chain is built from TRBV5-1 and TRBJ2-3, with a tentative D call TRBD2 (6 bases). The length of the CDR3 is 16 residues. Per the germline V gene, CDR1 is SGHRS and CDR2 is YFSETQ. Trimming removed 6 bases from V and 0 bases from J, with 17 bases in between. CDR3 protein: CASMDNPGTSTDTQYF. CDR3 DNA: TGCGCCAGCATGGACAACCCCGGGACTAGCACAGATACGCAGTATTTT.

This sequence joins TRBV7-3 and TRBJ2-1, with a tentative D call TRBD2 (5 bases). The CDR3 loop spans 14 amino acids. Germline lookup yields CDR1 SGHTA and CDR2 FQGTGA. V was pared by 1 base and J by 7 bases, with 11 bases between. In DNA form, the CDR3 reads TGTGCCAGCAGCTTAAACGGGGTTTCGAATGAGCAGTTCTTC. This translates into CASSLNGVSNEQFF.